This entry lists 11 T cell receptor beta chains sequenced from one sample in a study of cytomegalovirus exposure and HLA in healthy donors. This PCR relied on a set of 60 Vbeta primers and 13 Jbeta primers. Here immunoSEQ multiplex PCR was the method, and the copy in TCRdb shows in-frame clones only, minus some. This table holds 180,000 or so clones, about three quarters found once. The sequencing sample was made of PBMCs. The receptor set was obtained from a man aged 18 to 29 in good health and CMV-seronegative.

The chain joins TRBV4-1 to TRBJ1-2; 7 positions match TRBD1. Germline CDR1 is MGHRA and CDR2 is YSYEKL. Unmatched junction bases numbered 10, after V lost 1 base and J lost 8 bases. The CDR3 runs 15 residues. DNA for the CDR3: TGCGCCAGCAGCCAAGCGGCTACAGGGGATTACGGCTACACCTTC. Its protein is CASSQAATGDYGYTF.

The chain joins TRBV13 to TRBJ1-2; D is perhaps TRBD1 (5 bases). Trimming stripped 1 base from V and 5 bases from J, with 8 bases between. Germline V gives CDR1 PRHDT, CDR2 FYEKMQ (reference sequence). The CDR3 has 13 amino acids. The CDR3: CASSLAGGYGYTF. DNA for the CDR3: TGTGCCAGCAGCTTAGCGGGGGGGTATGGCTACACCTTC.

There are a few counts of this clone. The V call is TRBV4-1, the J call TRBJ1-4, with 10 bases that match TRBD1. Germline CDR1 and CDR2: MGHRA and YSYEKL. This CDR3 has 17 residues. Unmatched junction bases numbered 7, after V lost 5 bases and J lost 1 base. The CDR3 DNA follows: TGCGCCAGCAGCGACTGGGGACAGGGGTTAACTAATGAAAAACTGTTTTTT. Protein: CASSDWGQGLTNEKLFF.

This chain joins TRBV7-3 and TRBJ2-1, with 10 bases matching TRBD2. Germline V gene lookup returns CDR1 SGHTA and CDR2 FQGTGA. This CDR3 is 17 amino acids long. V trimming: 0 bases; J trimming: 3 bases; junction bases outside the gene matches: 5. CDR3 DNA: TGTGCCAGCAGCTTAACCCGGTCTAGCGGGAGCTACAATGAGCAGTTCTTC. Protein product: CASSLTRSSGSYNEQFF. Using reference TRBV7-3 and TRBJ2-1 for the parts outside the CDR3, the full variable domain is GAGVSQTPSNKVTEKGKYVELRCDPISGHTALYWYRQSLGQGPEFLIYFQGTGAADDSGLPNDRFFAVRPEGSVSTLKIQRTERGDSAVYLCASSLTRSSGSYNEQFFGPGTRLTVL.

The sample holds one count of this clone. The chain recombines TRBV6-1 with TRBJ1-6, with 7 bases aligning to TRBD1. V shed 6 bases, J shed 3 bases, and the junction held 5 bases outside the gene matches. CDR1 MNHNS and CDR2 SASEGT come from the germline V gene. The CDR3 totals 15 residues. The CDR3 nucleotides read TGTGCCAGCAGGCCGGACAGGTTCTATAATTCACCCCTCCACTTT. Its protein product is CASRPDRFYNSPLHF.

The chain has TRBV6-1 and TRBJ2-7; 7 bases are a match to TRBD1. CDR1 and CDR2 (germline): MNHNS, SASEGT. This CDR3 has 15 amino acids. With 5 bases clipped from V and 2 bases from J, the junction kept 9 bases outside the gene matches. The CDR3 bases are TGTGCCAGCAGTTTGGACAGGAGTTCCCCCTACGAGCAGTACTTC. Protein: CASSLDRSSPYEQYF.

The chain recombines TRBV15 with TRBJ2-1, with 11 bases that match TRBD2. This CDR3 region has 17 residues. V dropped 3 bases and J dropped 2; count of bases not matched to a gene: 6. Germline CDR1 reads LNHNV; CDR2 reads YYDKDF (reference sequence). This chain's CDR3 is CATSRKGTSGPYNEQFF. CDR3 nucleotides: TGTGCCACCAGCAGGAAGGGGACTAGCGGCCCCTACAATGAGCAGTTCTTC.

The gene calls are TRBV18 and TRBJ1-1, with 7 bases lining up with TRBD1. The germline CDR1 and CDR2 sequences are KGHSH and LQKENI. J lost 1 base, V lost 5 bases, and 16 bases had no gene match. The CDR3 length is 18 residues. The CDR3 DNA follows: TGTGCCAGCTCATCCCGCTGGGCCCGACAGGGAGGGAACACTGAAGCTTTCTTT. This translates into CASSSRWARQGGNTEAFF.

The CDR3 sequence: CASSLGPGNYGYTF. As DNA, the CDR3 is TGTGCCAGCAGCTTGGGGCCAGGGAACTATGGCTACACCTTC. This rearrangement joins TRBV5-6 to TRBJ1-2, with D perhaps TRBD1 (5 bases). Between the trimmed V and J ends, which lost 0 bases and 2 bases, there was a span of 8 bases. The CDR3 contains 14 residues. Germline loops: CDR1 SGHDT, CDR2 YYEEEE.

This rearrangement joins TRBV7-9 to TRBJ1-2; D possibly corresponds to TRBD1 (6 bases). V was shortened by 5 bases and J by 2 bases, with 9 bases between the two germline ends. This CDR3 is 13 amino acids long. Per the germline V gene, CDR1 is SEHNR and CDR2 is FQNEAQ (reference sequence). The CDR3 DNA reads TGTGCCAGCAGCGCGGACAGCAACTATGGCTACACCTTC. This codes for CASSADSNYGYTF.

The chain is built from TRBV5-4 and TRBJ1-1, with D perhaps matching TRBD1 (5 bases). This CDR3 has 13 amino acids. From germline, CDR1 is SGHNT and CDR2 YYREEE (reference sequence). V gave up 0 bases and J gave up 7 bases, with 10 bases separating them. The CDR3 coding sequence is TGTGCCAGCAGCTTGGGGGTAGACAGTGAAGCTTTCTTT. Encoded protein: CASSLGVDSEAFF.